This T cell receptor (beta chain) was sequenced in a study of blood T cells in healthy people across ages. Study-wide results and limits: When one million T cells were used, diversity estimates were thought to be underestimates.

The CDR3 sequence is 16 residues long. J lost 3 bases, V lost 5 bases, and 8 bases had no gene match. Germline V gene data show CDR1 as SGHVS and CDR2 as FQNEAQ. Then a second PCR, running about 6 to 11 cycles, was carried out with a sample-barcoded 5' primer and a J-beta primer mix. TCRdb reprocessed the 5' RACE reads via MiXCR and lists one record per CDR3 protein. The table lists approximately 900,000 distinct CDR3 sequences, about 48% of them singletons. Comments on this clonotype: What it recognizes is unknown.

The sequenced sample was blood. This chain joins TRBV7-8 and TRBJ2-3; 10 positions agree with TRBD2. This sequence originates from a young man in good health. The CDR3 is CASSRALAGVTDTQYF. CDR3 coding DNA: TGTGCCAGCAGCCGCGCCCTAGCGGGGGTGACAGATACGCAGTATTTT.